This TCR beta chain was observed in a study of a mutant IDH1 vaccine in newly diagnosed glioma. Study context: Visit V12 was at week 35; visit V13 was at week 47.

Per germline, CDR1 SGHTA and CDR2 FQGNSA. Trimming stripped 1 base from V and 1 base from J, with 7 bases between. The CDR3 spans 14 residues. Profiling relied on immunoSEQ multiplex PCR, and the TCRdb table lists in-frame clones only, not all of them. The sample lists about 68,000 clones; less than 90% were seen once. As regards this clone: Its antigen remains unidentified.

Documented time point: week 35, safety follow-up. With topical imiquimod, each dose of the vaccine consisted of 300 ug of mutant IDH1 20-mer peptide. General study points: Apparently, pseudoprogression bore no relation to changes among the top peripheral T cell clonotypes.

This receptor was obtained from a man aged 18 to 29 with glioma. V is TRBV7-2 and J is TRBJ1-1; unclear D gene. Specimen: PBMCs, collected from a glioma patient whose treatment included an IDH1 peptide vaccine. The CDR3 DNA reads TGTGCCAGCAGCTTAGATCGGGCGAACACTGAAGCTTTCTTT. This encodes CASSLDRANTEAFF.